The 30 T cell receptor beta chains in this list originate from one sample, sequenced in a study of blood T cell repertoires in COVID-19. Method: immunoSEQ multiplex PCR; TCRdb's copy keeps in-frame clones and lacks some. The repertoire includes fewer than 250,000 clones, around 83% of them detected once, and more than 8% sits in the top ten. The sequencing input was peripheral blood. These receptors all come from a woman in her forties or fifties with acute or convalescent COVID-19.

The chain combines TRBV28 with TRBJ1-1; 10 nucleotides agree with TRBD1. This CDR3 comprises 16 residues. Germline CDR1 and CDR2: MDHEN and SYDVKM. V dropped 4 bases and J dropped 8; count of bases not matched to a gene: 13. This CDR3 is CASSSPNPGQGGEAFF. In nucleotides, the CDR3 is TGTGCCAGCAGTTCCCCCAACCCCGGACAGGGGGGGGAAGCTTTCTTT.

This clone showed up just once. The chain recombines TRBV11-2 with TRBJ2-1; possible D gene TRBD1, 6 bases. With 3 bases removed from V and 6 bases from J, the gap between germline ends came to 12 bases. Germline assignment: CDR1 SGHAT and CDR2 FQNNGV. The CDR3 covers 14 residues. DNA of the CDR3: TGTGCCAGCAGCTTCGTGGGGGCTGGCAATGAGCAGTTCTTC. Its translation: CASSFVGAGNEQFF.

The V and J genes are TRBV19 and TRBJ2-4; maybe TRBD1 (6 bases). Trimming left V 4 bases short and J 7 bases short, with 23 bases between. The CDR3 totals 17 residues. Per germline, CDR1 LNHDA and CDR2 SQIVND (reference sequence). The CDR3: CASSTIPGASSGNIQYF. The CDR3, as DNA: TGTGCCAGTAGTACAATCCCAGGGGCCTCGAGTGGGAACATTCAGTACTTC.

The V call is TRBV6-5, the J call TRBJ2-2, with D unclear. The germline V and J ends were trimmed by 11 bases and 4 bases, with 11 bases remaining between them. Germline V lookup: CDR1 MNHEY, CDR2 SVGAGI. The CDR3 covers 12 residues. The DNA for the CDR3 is TGTGCCTCTCGGTTTGGCACCGGGGAGCTGTTTTTT. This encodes CASRFGTGELFF.

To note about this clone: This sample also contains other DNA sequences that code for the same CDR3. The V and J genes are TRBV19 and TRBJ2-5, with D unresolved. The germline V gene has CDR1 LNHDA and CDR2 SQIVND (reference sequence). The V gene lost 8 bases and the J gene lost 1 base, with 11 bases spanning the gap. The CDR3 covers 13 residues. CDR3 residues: CASSIGVQETQYF. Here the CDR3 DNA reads TGTGCCAGTTCCATAGGAGTCCAAGAGACCCAGTACTTC.

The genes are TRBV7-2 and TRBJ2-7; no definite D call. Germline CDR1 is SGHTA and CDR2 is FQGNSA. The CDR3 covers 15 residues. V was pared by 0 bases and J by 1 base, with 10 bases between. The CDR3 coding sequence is TGTGCCAGCAGCTTAGCCGTAGAGCGTTCCTACGAGCAGTACTTC. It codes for CASSLAVERSYEQYF.

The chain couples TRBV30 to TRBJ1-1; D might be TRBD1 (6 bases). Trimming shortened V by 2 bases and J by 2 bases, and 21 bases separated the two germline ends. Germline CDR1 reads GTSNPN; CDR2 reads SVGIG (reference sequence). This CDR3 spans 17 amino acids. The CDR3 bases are TGTGCCTGGAGTCCTATTCCCTACAGGGTTAATAACACTGAAGCTTTCTTT. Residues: CAWSPIPYRVNNTEAFF.

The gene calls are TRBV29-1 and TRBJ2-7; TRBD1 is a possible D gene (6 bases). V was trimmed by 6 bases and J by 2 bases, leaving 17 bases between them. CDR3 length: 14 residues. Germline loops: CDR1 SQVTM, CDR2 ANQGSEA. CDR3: CSVSRGSDTYEQYF. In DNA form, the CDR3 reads TGCAGCGTGAGCAGGGGTAGCGATACCTACGAGCAGTACTTC.

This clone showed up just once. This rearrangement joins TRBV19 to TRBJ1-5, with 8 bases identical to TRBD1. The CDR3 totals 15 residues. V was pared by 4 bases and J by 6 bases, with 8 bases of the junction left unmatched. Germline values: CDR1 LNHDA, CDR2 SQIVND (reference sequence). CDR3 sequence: CASSTSTGEGQPQHF. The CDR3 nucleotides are TGTGCCAGTAGTACCTCGACAGGGGAAGGTCAGCCCCAGCATTTT.

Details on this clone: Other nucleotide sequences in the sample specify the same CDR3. CDR3 nucleotide sequence: TGTGCCAGCTCACCGGACAGGGGCACAGATACGCAGTATTTT. Its protein is CASSPDRGTDTQYF. This chain connects TRBV18 to TRBJ2-3; 8 bases line up with TRBD1. Germline CDR1 is KGHSH and CDR2 is LQKENI. This CDR3 has 14 residues. Trimming at V came to 3 bases and at J to 1 base, leaving 0 bases not matched to a gene.

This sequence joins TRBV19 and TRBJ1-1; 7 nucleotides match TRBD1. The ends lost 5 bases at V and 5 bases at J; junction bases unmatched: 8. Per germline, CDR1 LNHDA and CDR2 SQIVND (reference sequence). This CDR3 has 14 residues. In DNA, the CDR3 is TGTGCCAGTAGTTTACAGGGGCCGTGGACTGAAGCTTTCTTT. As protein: CASSLQGPWTEAFF.

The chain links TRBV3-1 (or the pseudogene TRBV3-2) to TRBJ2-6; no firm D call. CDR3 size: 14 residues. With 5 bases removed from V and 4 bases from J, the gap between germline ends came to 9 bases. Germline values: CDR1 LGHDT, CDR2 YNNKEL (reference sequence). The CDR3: CASSMSWGANVLTF. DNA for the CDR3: TGTGCCAGCAGCATGAGCTGGGGGGCCAACGTCCTGACTTTC.

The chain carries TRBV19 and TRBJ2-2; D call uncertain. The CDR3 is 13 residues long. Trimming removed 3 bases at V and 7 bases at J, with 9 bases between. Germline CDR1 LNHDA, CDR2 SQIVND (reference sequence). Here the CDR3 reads CASSIQFFGELFF. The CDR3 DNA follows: TGTGCCAGTAGTATTCAGTTTTTCGGGGAGCTGTTTTTT.

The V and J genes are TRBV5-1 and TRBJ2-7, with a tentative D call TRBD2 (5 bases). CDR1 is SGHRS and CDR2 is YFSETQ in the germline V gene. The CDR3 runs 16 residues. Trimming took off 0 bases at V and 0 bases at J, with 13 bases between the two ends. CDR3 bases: TGCGCCAGCAGCTTGGTTCGGGGTTATTACTCCTACGAGCAGTACTTC. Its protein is CASSLVRGYYSYEQYF.

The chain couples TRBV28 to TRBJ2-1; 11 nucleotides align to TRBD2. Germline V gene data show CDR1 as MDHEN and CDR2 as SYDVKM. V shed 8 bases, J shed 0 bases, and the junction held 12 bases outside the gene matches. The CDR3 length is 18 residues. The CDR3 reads CASGRITSGSYSYNEQFF. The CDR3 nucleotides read TGTGCCAGCGGCCGAATTACTAGCGGGAGTTACTCCTACAATGAGCAGTTCTTC. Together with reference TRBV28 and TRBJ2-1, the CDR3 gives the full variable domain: DVKVTQSSRYLVKRTGEKVFLECVQDMDHENMFWYRQDPGLGLRLIYFSYDVKMKEKGDIPEGYSVSREKKERFSLILESASTNQTSMYLCASGRITSGSYSYNEQFFGPGTRLTVL.

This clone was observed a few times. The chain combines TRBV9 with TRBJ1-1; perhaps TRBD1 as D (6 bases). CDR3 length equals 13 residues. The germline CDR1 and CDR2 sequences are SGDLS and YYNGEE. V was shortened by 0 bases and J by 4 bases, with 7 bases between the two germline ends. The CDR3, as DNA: TGTGCCAGCAGCGTAGAGGGGGTCACTGAAGCTTTCTTT. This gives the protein CASSVEGVTEAFF.

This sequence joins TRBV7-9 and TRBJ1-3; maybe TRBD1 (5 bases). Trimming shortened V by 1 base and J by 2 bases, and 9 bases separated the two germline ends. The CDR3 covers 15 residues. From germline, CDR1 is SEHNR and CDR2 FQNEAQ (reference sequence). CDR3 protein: CASSLVGGPGNTIYF. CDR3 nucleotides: TGTGCCAGCAGCTTAGTGGGGGGACCTGGAAACACCATATATTTT.

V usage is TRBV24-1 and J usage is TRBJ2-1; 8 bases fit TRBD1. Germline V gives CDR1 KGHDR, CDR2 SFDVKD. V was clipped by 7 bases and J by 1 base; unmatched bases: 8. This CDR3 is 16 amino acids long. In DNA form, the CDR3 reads TGTGCCACCAGCGGAGGACAGGGAATTTCCTACAATGAGCAGTTCTTC. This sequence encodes CATSGGQGISYNEQFF.

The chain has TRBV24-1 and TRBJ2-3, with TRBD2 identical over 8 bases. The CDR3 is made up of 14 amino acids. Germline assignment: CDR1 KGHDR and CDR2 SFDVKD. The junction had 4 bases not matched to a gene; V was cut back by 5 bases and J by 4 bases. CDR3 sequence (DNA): TGTGCCACCAGTGTCTCGGGAGGGCCAGATACGCAGTATTTT. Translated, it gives CATSVSGGPDTQYF.

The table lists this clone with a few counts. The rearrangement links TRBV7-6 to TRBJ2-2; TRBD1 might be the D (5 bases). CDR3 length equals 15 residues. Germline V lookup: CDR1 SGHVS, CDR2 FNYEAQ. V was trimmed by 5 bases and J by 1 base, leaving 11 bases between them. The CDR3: CASSVRQLNTGELFF. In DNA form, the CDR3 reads TGTGCCAGCAGCGTCAGACAGTTGAACACCGGGGAGCTGTTTTTT.

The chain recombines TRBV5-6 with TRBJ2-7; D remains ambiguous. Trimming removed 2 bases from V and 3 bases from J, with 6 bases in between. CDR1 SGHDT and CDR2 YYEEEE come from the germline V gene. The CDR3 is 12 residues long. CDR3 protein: CASSLEDYEQYF. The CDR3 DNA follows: TGTGCCAGCAGCTTAGAGGACTACGAGCAGTACTTC.

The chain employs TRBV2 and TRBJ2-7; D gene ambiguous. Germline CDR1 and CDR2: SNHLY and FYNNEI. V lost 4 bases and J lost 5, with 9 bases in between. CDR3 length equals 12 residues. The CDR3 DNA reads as TGTGCCAGCAGTGCTTCCAGGAACGAGCAGTACTTC. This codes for CASSASRNEQYF.

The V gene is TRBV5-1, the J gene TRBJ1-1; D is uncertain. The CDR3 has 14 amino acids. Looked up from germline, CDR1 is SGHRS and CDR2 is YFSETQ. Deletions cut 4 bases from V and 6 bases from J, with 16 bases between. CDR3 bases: TGCGCCAGCAGCGCCGAAAACTGGGCTGCTGAAGCTTTCTTT. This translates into CASSAENWAAEAFF. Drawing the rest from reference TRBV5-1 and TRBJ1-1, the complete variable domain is KAGVTQTPRYLIKTRGQQVTLSCSPISGHRSVSWYQQTPGQGLQFLFEYFSETQRNKGNFPGRFSGRQFSNSRSEMNVSTLELGDSALYLCASSAENWAAEAFFGQGTRLTVV.

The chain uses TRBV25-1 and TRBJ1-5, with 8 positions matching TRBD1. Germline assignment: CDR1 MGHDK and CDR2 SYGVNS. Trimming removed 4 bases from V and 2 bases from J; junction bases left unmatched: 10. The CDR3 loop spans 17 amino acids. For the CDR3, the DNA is TGTGCCAGCAGTGCACGCCGGACAGGGAGTGGCAATCAGCCCCAGCATTTT. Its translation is CASSARRTGSGNQPQHF.

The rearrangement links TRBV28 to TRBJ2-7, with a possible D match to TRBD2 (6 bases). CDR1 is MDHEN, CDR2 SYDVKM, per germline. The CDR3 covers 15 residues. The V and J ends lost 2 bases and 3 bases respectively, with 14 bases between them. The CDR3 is CASSLRGSGVYEQYF. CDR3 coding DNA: TGTGCCAGCAGTTTACGGGGTTCGGGGGTCTACGAGCAGTACTTC.

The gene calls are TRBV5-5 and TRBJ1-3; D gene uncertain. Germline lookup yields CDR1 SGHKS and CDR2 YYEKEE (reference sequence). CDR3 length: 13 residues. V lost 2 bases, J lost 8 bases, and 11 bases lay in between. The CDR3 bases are TGTGCCAGCAGCTTAAGTGGTAGAGACACCATATATTTT. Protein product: CASSLSGRDTIYF.

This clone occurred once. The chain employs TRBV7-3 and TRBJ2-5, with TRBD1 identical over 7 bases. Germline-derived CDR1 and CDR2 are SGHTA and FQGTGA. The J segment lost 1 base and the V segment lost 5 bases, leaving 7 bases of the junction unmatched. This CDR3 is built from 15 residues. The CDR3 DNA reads TGTGCCAGCAGCGAGAGTAGGGGGCCCCAAGAGACCCAGTACTTC. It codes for CASSESRGPQETQYF.

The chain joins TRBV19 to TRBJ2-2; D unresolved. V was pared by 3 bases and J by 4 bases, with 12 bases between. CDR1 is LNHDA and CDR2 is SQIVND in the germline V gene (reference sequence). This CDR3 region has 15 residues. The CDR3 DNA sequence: TGTGCCAGTAGTATCACTGAACTGGTCACCGGGGAGCTGTTTTTT. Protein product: CASSITELVTGELFF.

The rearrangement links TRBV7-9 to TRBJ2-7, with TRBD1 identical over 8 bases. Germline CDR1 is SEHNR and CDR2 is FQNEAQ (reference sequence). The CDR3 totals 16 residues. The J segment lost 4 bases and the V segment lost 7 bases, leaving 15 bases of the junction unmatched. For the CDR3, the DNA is TGTGCCAGCACCCTAATAACGCAGGGGGCGGCATACGAGCAGTACTTC. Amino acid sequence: CASTLITQGAAYEQYF.

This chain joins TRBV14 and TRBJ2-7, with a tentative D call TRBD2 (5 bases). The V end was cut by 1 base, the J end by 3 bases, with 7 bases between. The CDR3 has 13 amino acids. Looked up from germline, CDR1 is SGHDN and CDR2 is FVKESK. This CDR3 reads CASSQGGVYEQYF. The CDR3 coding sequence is TGTGCCAGCAGCCAAGGGGGAGTCTACGAGCAGTACTTC.